These 9 T cell receptor beta chains came from one sample sequenced in a study of blood T cell repertoires in COVID-19. Only in-frame clones appear in the TCRdb table, and some are missing; sequencing was by immunoSEQ multiplex PCR. The repertoire holds 70,000 or so clones, with roughly 90% as singletons. The specimen was peripheral blood. Source of these receptors: a man aged 55 to 70 with acute or convalescent COVID-19.

The CDR3 sequence is CASSEASTGGLNLGNTIYF. CDR3 nucleotides: TGTGCCAGCAGTGAAGCGTCTACAGGGGGCTTAAACCTTGGAAACACCATATATTTT. The chain couples TRBV6-1 to TRBJ1-3; TRBD1 agrees at 9 bases. This CDR3 region has 19 residues. After removal of 0 bases from V and 3 bases from J, the junction contained 12 bases not matched to a gene. Germline CDR1 and CDR2: MNHNS and SASEGT.

The chain carries TRBV3-1 (or the pseudogene TRBV3-2) and TRBJ1-6; D is possibly TRBD1 (5 bases). Between the trimmed V and J ends, which lost 0 bases and 9 bases, there was a span of 9 bases. This CDR3 is 14 amino acids long. Germline V gene data show CDR1 as LGHDT and CDR2 as YNNKEL (reference sequence). CDR3 amino acids: CASSQDRVFSPLHF. DNA of the CDR3: TGTGCCAGCAGCCAAGACAGGGTATTTTCACCCCTCCACTTT.

The rearrangement joins TRBV5-1 to TRBJ1-2; 9 positions agree with TRBD1. CDR1 is SGHRS, CDR2 YFSETQ, per germline. This CDR3 is built from 15 residues. V gave up 0 bases and J gave up 2 bases; unmatched junction bases: 2. The CDR3 DNA reads as TGCGCCAGCAGCTTGGGGGACAGGGCGAACTATGGCTACACCTTC. Amino acid sequence: CASSLGDRANYGYTF.

CDR3 coding DNA: TGTGCCAGCAGCCTCACTGGACTAGCGGGGGGAGACACAGATACGCAGTATTTT. It encodes CASSLTGLAGGDTDTQYF. J is TRBJ2-3 and V is TRBV11-2, with TRBD2 matching over 14 bases. Germline values: CDR1 SGHAT, CDR2 FQNNGV. This CDR3 spans 18 amino acids. Trimming took 5 bases from V and 2 from J; bases not matched to a gene: 9.

This chain connects TRBV7-2 to TRBJ1-2; 8 nucleotides match TRBD1. This CDR3 is 16 amino acids long. The germline V gene encodes CDR1 SGHTA and CDR2 FQGNSA. Unmatched junction bases numbered 10, after V lost 4 bases and J lost 3 bases. CDR3: CASSSPAGGGYYGYTF. CDR3 DNA sequence: TGTGCCAGCAGCTCCCCGGCAGGGGGCGGGTACTATGGCTACACCTTC. The variable domain in full, completed from reference TRBV7-2 and TRBJ1-2, reads GAGVSQSPSNKVTEKGKDVELRCDPISGHTALYWYRQSLGQGLEFLIYFQGNSAPDKSGLPSDRFSAERTGGSVSTLTIQRTQQEDSAVYLCASSSPAGGGYYGYTFGSGTRLTVV.

This clone was seen a handful of times. The chain links TRBV19 to TRBJ1-1, with D perhaps matching TRBD1 (6 bases). Trimming removed 5 bases at V and 3 bases at J, with 10 bases between. The CDR3 runs to 13 residues. Germline lookup yields CDR1 LNHDA and CDR2 SQIVND (reference sequence). Written as DNA, the CDR3 is TGTGCCAGTAGTGAGGCAGGGGACACTGAAGCTTTCTTT. Translating it yields CASSEAGDTEAFF.

The CDR3 here is CASSQALAGVGEQFF. The CDR3 region has the DNA TGTGCCAGCAGCCAAGCACTAGCGGGAGTGGGGGAGCAGTTCTTC. The chain links TRBV3-1 (or the pseudogene TRBV3-2) to TRBJ2-1; TRBD2 matches 11 bases. The CDR3 runs to 15 residues. Germline V gives CDR1 LGHDT, CDR2 YNNKEL (reference sequence). With V trimmed by 1 base and J by 10 bases, 6 bases remained unmatched.

This chain links TRBV19 with TRBJ1-2, with TRBD1 identical over 7 bases. V was clipped by 0 bases and J by 4 bases; unmatched bases: 5. CDR1 and CDR2 from the germline V gene are LNHDA and SQIVND (reference sequence). CDR3 length equals 15 residues. In DNA, the CDR3 is TGTGCCAGTAGTATAGAGGGCAGGGGGATCTATGGCTACACCTTC. Translating it yields CASSIEGRGIYGYTF.

The rearrangement uses TRBV29-1 and TRBJ2-5, with D possibly TRBD2 on 6 matching bases. Trimming took off 2 bases at V and 1 base at J, with 14 bases between the two ends. The germline gives CDR1 SQVTM, CDR2 ANQGSEA. This CDR3 contains 15 residues. CDR3 region: CSVEISLGGQETQYF. DNA of the CDR3: TGCAGCGTTGAAATATCGTTGGGGGGCCAAGAGACCCAGTACTTC.